Listed below are T cell receptor beta chains from one sample, sequenced in a study of blood T cell repertoires in COVID-19. This table comes from immunoSEQ multiplex PCR, and its TCRdb copy is limited to in-frame clones, with some not included. The repertoire includes about 150,000 clones, roughly 80% of them detected once, and about 0.58% sits in the top ten. The material sequenced was peripheral blood. The receptors derive from a man in his 60s with acute or convalescent COVID-19. The CDR3 runs from the conserved cysteine through the conserved F or W. A D gene is named only where the DNA matches it firmly. Only part of the rows carry a size: once, few, many, or a class if the clone is expanded.

D gene,J gene,CDR3 length,V gene,clone size,CDR3 DNA,CDR3 protein
NA,TRBJ1-2,13,TRBV11-1,NA,TGTGCCAGCAGCCAGCGGGCCCTGGGGGGCTACACCTTC,CASSQRALGGYTF
TRBD1,TRBJ2-7,14,TRBV5-4,NA,TGTGCCAGCAGTATGGCCGGGACAGCCTACGAGCAGTACTTC,CASSMAGTAYEQYF
NA,TRBJ1-4,13,TRBV7-9,NA,TGTGCCAGCAGCTTCGGACTTAATGAAAAACTGTTTTTT,CASSFGLNEKLFF
TRBD1,TRBJ1-1,16,TRBV6-2/TRBV6-3,NA,TGTGCCAGCAGTTACTATTTAACAGGGGTGGCCACTGAAGCTTTCTTT,CASSYYLTGVATEAFF
TRBD2,TRBJ2-3,20,TRBV29-1,NA,TGCAGCGTCCCACCTCCGGGACACACACTAGCGGGAGCTGGAACAGATACGCAGTATTTT,CSVPPPGHTLAGAGTDTQYF
TRBD2,TRBJ2-3,16,TRBV5-6,once,TGTGCCAGCAGCCCCAGGACTAGCGGGAGGGCAGATACGCAGTATTTT,CASSPRTSGRADTQYF
TRBD1,TRBJ2-5,16,TRBV6-5,NA,TGTGCCAGCAGTTACTCCGGGGACAGGGCACAAGAGACCCAGTACTTC,CASSYSGDRAQETQYF
NA,TRBJ2-5,17,TRBV3-1/TRBV3-2,NA,TGTGCCAGCAGCCAAGATGTACCGATATCTAGGAGAGAGACCCAGTACTTC,CASSQDVPISRRETQYF
NA,TRBJ2-1,15,TRBV19,once,TGTGCCAGTAGTCCCCGCGCGGGGCCGAGGGATGAGCAGTTCTTC,CASSPRAGPRDEQFF
TRBD1,TRBJ1-6,15,TRBV7-2,NA,TGTGCCAGCAGCAAAGCCGGGACAGAAAATTCACCCCTCCACTTT,CASSKAGTENSPLHF
TRBD1,TRBJ2-7,15,TRBV5-1,NA,TGCGCCACCCGGCGGGGACAGGGGGCCGGCTACGAGCAGTACTTC,CATRRGQGAGYEQYF
NA,TRBJ1-4,16,TRBV4-2,NA,TGTGCCAGCAGCCAATCAGGCGGGGGGGCGCGAGAAAAACTGTTTTTT,CASSQSGGGAREKLFF
TRBD1,TRBJ2-2,17,TRBV6-6,few,TGTGCCAGCAGTCGCCGACAGGGGGCGGAGGGTGCCGGGGAGCTGTTTTTT,CASSRRQGAEGAGELFF
TRBD2,TRBJ2-7,15,TRBV7-2,once,TGTGCCAGCAGCTCCACTAGCGGGAGATCCTACGAGCAGTACTTC,CASSSTSGRSYEQYF
TRBD1,TRBJ2-7,14,TRBV11-2,few,TGTGCCAGCAGTCCGAACAGGGGTGGCTACGAGCAGTACTTC,CASSPNRGGYEQYF
NA,TRBJ2-2,12,TRBV5-6,NA,TGTGCCAGCAGCTTGACGGGCGGGGAGCTGTTTTTT,CASSLTGGELFF
TRBD1,TRBJ1-2,17,TRBV4-1,NA,TGCGCCACAAGCCAGGTTTCCGGGACAGGATATAACTATGGCTACACCTTC,CATSQVSGTGYNYGYTF
NA,TRBJ2-5,18,TRBV4-1,few,TGCGCCAGCAGCTCTAGCTTCATATCGAGTAGGGTGCAAGAGACCCAGTACTTC,CASSSSFISSRVQETQYF
NA,TRBJ2-2,15,TRBV6-5,NA,TGTGCCAGCAGTTTTCGGAGGGTGGGGACCGGGGAGCTGTTTTTT,CASSFRRVGTGELFF
NA,TRBJ2-1,14,TRBV7-2,NA,TGTGCCAGCAGCCCCCAGGACTTGTACAATGAGCAGTTCTTC,CASSPQDLYNEQFF
NA,TRBJ2-2,16,TRBV11-2,NA,TGTGCCAGCAGCTCCCTTAGGGGGGGGCTAAGCGGGGAGCTGTTTTTT,CASSSLRGGLSGELFF
NA,TRBJ1-1,13,TRBV3-1/TRBV3-2,NA,TGTGCCAGCAGCCTAGCGGGGACCCGTGAAGCTTTCTTT,CASSLAGTREAFF
NA,TRBJ2-4,16,TRBV19,once,TGTGCCAGTAGTATATGGACTCCTGGAGGCAAAAACATTCAGTACTTC,CASSIWTPGGKNIQYF
TRBD1,TRBJ2-3,15,TRBV20-1,NA,TGCAGTGCTAGTGCACACAGGGGGTCCCCAGATACGCAGTATTTT,CSASAHRGSPDTQYF
NA,TRBJ1-2,14,TRBV7-2,NA,TGTGCCAGCACCTTCCCCGGGGGAAACTATGGCTACACCTTC,CASTFPGGNYGYTF
NA,TRBJ1-4,15,TRBV3-1/TRBV3-2,NA,TGTGCCAGCAGCCAAGAACGGGGACACGGTGAAAAACTGTTTTTT,CASSQERGHGEKLFF
NA,TRBJ2-7,15,TRBV6-2/TRBV6-3,NA,TGTGCCAGCAGTCAACCGGGAGATCCGACCTACGAGCAGTACTTC,CASSQPGDPTYEQYF
NA,TRBJ1-1,11,TRBV7-9,NA,TGTGCCAGCAGCTTAGGAGGTGAAGCTTTCTTT,CASSLGGEAFF
NA,TRBJ1-5,14,TRBV15,NA,TGTGCCACCAGCAGGACAGCAAGCAATCAGCCCCAGCATTTT,CATSRTASNQPQHF
TRBD1,TRBJ2-1,12,TRBV7-2,once,TGTGCCAGCAGCTCAGACAGGGTGAAGCAGTTCTTC,CASSSDRVKQFF
TRBD2,TRBJ2-3,16,TRBV3-1/TRBV3-2,once,TGTGCCAGCAGCCAATCTAGCGGGGCCCTCACAGATACGCAGTATTTT,CASSQSSGALTDTQYF
NA,TRBJ2-7,13,TRBV12-5,NA,TGTGCTAGTGGCCCTTCCGACAGCTACGAGCAGTACTTC,CASGPSDSYEQYF
TRBD1,TRBJ2-7,14,TRBV11-1,NA,TGTGCCAGCAGCTCCGGGACAGGGAACTCCGAGCAGTACTTC,CASSSGTGNSEQYF
NA,TRBJ2-1,14,TRBV7-2,NA,TGTGCCAGCAGCTTAGACGCGACTAATGGTGAGCAGTTCTTC,CASSLDATNGEQFF
TRBD1,TRBJ1-2,15,TRBV9,NA,TGTGCCAGCAGCGTAGGGGACAGGGAGGACTATGGCTACACCTTC,CASSVGDREDYGYTF
NA,TRBJ2-7,14,TRBV7-3,NA,TGTGCCAGCAGCTCACCGAGCGGGTTTTACGAGCAGTACTTC,CASSSPSGFYEQYF
NA,TRBJ2-3,14,TRBV7-2,NA,TGTGCCAGCAGCTTAGAGGGAGGAACAGCTACGCAGTATTTT,CASSLEGGTATQYF
NA,TRBJ1-6,15,TRBV3-1/TRBV3-2,NA,TGTGCCAGCAGCCCGGCGGGGGTCTATAATTCACCCCTCCACTTT,CASSPAGVYNSPLHF
NA,TRBJ2-5,16,TRBV6-2/TRBV6-3,NA,TGTGCCAGCAGTCAGGAGCAGGGTCGCCTTCAAGAGACCCAGTACTTC,CASSQEQGRLQETQYF
TRBD1,TRBJ2-3,16,TRBV14,NA,TGTGCCAGCAGCCAGTACACAGGGGTGCGCACAGATACGCAGTATTTT,CASSQYTGVRTDTQYF
NA,TRBJ1-2,15,TRBV6-5,NA,TGTGCCAGCAGTTACTCAAGAGGAGGGAACTATGGCTACACCTTC,CASSYSRGGNYGYTF
NA,TRBJ1-2,15,TRBV4-1,NA,TGCGCCAGCAGCCAAGATACAGGGAATAACTATGGCTACACCTTC,CASSQDTGNNYGYTF
TRBD1,TRBJ1-1,15,TRBV19,NA,TGTGCCAGCCAAACACAGGGGGCGCGGAACACTGAAGCTTTCTTT,CASQTQGARNTEAFF
NA,TRBJ2-5,16,TRBV7-2,once,TGTGCCAGCAGCTTAGCGCATACTAGATCCCGAGAGACCCAGTACTTC,CASSLAHTRSRETQYF
NA,TRBJ2-7,17,TRBV12-2,NA,TGTGCAAGTCGCCCATATCTCCGGCTAGCGGGAGGCTACGAGCAGTACTTC,CASRPYLRLAGGYEQYF
TRBD1,TRBJ2-7,13,TRBV19,once,TGTGCCACGGGGACAGCGCTCTCCTACGAGCAGTACTTC,CATGTALSYEQYF
NA,TRBJ1-5,20,TRBV12-2,NA,TGTGCAAGTCGCTTAGAAGGGGCTCGGACAGCACCATATAGCAATCAGCCCCAGCATTTT,CASRLEGARTAPYSNQPQHF
NA,TRBJ2-1,13,TRBV30,NA,TGTGCCTGGAGTGTCCGGGGAAACAATGAGCAGTTCTTC,CAWSVRGNNEQFF
TRBD1,TRBJ2-1,16,TRBV6-2/TRBV6-3,NA,TGTGCCAGCAGTTACTCTCGGACAGGGGGCTCCGATGAGCAGTTCTTC,CASSYSRTGGSDEQFF
NA,TRBJ1-1,16,TRBV5-4,NA,TGTGCCAGCAGCTTGCCGGGAGCCGCTAAGAACACTGAAGCTTTCTTT,CASSLPGAAKNTEAFF